The next 15 T cell receptor beta chains were all read from a single sample in a study of shared clonotypes between healthy human individuals. The repertoire was sequenced with immunoSEQ multiplex PCR; TCRdb's copy has only in-frame clones and lacks some. The sample consists of about 680,000 clones, approximately 73% of them appearing once. Sequenced input: memory CD4+ T cells sorted from blood. Subset meaning: CD45RA-negative fraction. The receptors were gathered from a woman in her 30s in good health.

This clone was recorded once. V and J are TRBV2 and TRBJ1-1; D gene ambiguous. The CDR3 covers 13 residues. The germline V gene has CDR1 SNHLY and CDR2 FYNNEI. Trimming stripped 1 base from V and 10 bases from J, with 13 bases between. This CDR3 is CASSEDGLWGAFF. CDR3 nucleotides: TGTGCCAGCAGTGAAGATGGACTCTGGGGAGCTTTCTTT.

The chain combines TRBV30 with TRBJ1-1; 7 bases align to TRBD1. CDR3 length: 17 residues. Germline CDR1 is GTSNPN and CDR2 is SVGIG (reference sequence). V lost 2 bases, J lost 5 bases, and 17 bases stayed unmatched. CDR3 sequence (DNA): TGTGCCTGGAGTCAACCCTTTGGGGGACAGTTGTTGACTGAAGCTTTCTTT. Translated, it gives CAWSQPFGGQLLTEAFF.

This clone showed up just a few times. The chain links TRBV5-6 to TRBJ2-7, with TRBD2 identical over 8 bases. This CDR3 is built from 16 residues. Per germline, CDR1 SGHDT and CDR2 YYEEEE. Trimming cost V 1 base and J 2 bases; bases outside gene matches: 8. The CDR3 is CASSLHSTAGAYEQYF. DNA for the CDR3: TGTGCCAGCAGCTTGCATTCAACAGCGGGAGCCTACGAGCAGTACTTC.

The chain links TRBV9 to TRBJ2-6; D call uncertain. Germline V gene sequence: CDR1 SGDLS, CDR2 YYNGEE. The ends were cut back, 1 base at V and 0 bases at J, with 11 bases in the middle. The CDR3 runs 17 residues. CDR3 bases: TGTGCCAGCAGCGTATCCGGGCTCCGCTCTGGGGCCAACGTCCTGACTTTC. Protein product: CASSVSGLRSGANVLTF. Combining the CDR3 with reference TRBV9 and TRBJ2-6 gives the whole variable domain DSGVTQTPKHLITATGQRVTLRCSPRSGDLSVYWYQQSLDQGLQFLIQYYNGEERAKGNILERFSAQQFPDLHSELNLSSLELGDSALYFCASSVSGLRSGANVLTFGAGSRLTVL.

V is TRBV2 and J is TRBJ1-1; D is perhaps TRBD1 (6 bases). The germline V gene has CDR1 SNHLY and CDR2 FYNNEI. V was shortened by 8 bases and J by 2 bases, with 15 bases between the two germline ends. The CDR3 consists of 14 residues. DNA for the CDR3: TGTGCCAGCGCGGAACAGGGATTAAACACTGAAGCTTTCTTT. This gives the protein CASAEQGLNTEAFF. The whole variable domain, filled in from reference TRBV2 and TRBJ1-1, reads EPEVTQTPSHQVTQMGQEVILRCVPISNHLYFYWYRQILGQKVEFLVSFYNNEISEKSEIFDDQFSVERPDGSNFTLKIRSTKLEDSAMYFCASAEQGLNTEAFFGQGTRLTVV.

This clone was seen more than once but under ten times. The V gene is TRBV2, the J gene TRBJ2-3; D gene uncertain. The CDR3 sequence is 15 residues long. V gave up 0 bases and J gave up 2 bases, with 9 bases separating them. The V gene's germline CDR1 is SNHLY and CDR2 FYNNEI. The CDR3 region has the DNA TGTGCCAGCAGTGAAGCCCGACTGCACACAGATACGCAGTATTTT. This encodes CASSEARLHTDTQYF.

V is TRBV7-8 and J is TRBJ1-3; D unclear. The CDR3 consists of 14 residues. The V gene lost 0 bases and the J gene lost 3 bases, with 6 bases spanning the gap. Germline-derived CDR1 and CDR2 are SGHVS and FQNEAQ. The CDR3 DNA reads TGTGCCAGCAGCTTAGCAGGCGGTGGAAACACCATATATTTT. Protein sequence: CASSLAGGGNTIYF.

This clone has only one observation. The gene calls are TRBV15 and TRBJ2-7; possible D gene TRBD2, 5 bases. Germline V CDR1 and CDR2: LNHNV, YYDKDF (reference sequence). The CDR3 is 13 residues long. The V end was cut by 3 bases, the J end by 0 bases, with 6 bases between. The CDR3, as DNA: TGTGCCACCAGCAGGGACTTCTCCTACGAGCAGTACTTC. Encoded protein: CATSRDFSYEQYF.

Comment on this clone: Since a much larger clone is just one base distant, this may be a read error. Other DNA variants within this sample encode the same CDR3. V gene TRBV20-1 combines with J gene TRBJ1-1, with D unclear. From germline, CDR1 is DFQATT and CDR2 SNEGSKA (reference sequence). Trimming took off 5 bases at V and 3 bases at J, with 7 bases between the two ends. The CDR3 loop spans 11 amino acids. The CDR3 reads CSADRDTEAFF. For the CDR3, the DNA is TGCAGTGCTGACCGGGACACTGAAGCTTTCTTT.

V gene TRBV7-6 combines with J gene TRBJ1-3; D uncertain. Trimming stripped 3 bases from V and 3 bases from J, with 6 bases between. The CDR3 is 13 amino acids. The germline V gene encodes CDR1 SGHVS and CDR2 FNYEAQ. The CDR3: CASSFANGNTIYF. CDR3 bases: TGTGCCAGCAGCTTCGCCAATGGAAACACCATATATTTT. The full variable domain, in which reference TRBV7-6 and TRBJ1-3 provide the parts outside the CDR3, is GAGVSQSPRYKVTKRGQDVALRCDPISGHVSLYWYRQALGQGPEFLTYFNYEAQQDKSGLPNDRFSAERPEGSISTLTIQRTEQRDSAMYRCASSFANGNTIYFGEGSWLTVV.

The chain recombines TRBV28 with TRBJ1-5; 9 positions agree with TRBD1. J lost 7 bases, V lost 8 bases, and 9 bases had no gene match. CDR3 length equals 14 residues. Looked up from germline, CDR1 is MDHEN and CDR2 is SYDVKM. CDR3 region: CASLGGQGEQPQHF. DNA of the CDR3: TGTGCCAGCCTTGGGGGACAGGGCGAACAGCCCCAGCATTTT. The full variable domain, completed using reference TRBV28 and TRBJ1-5, is DVKVTQSSRYLVKRTGEKVFLECVQDMDHENMFWYRQDPGLGLRLIYFSYDVKMKEKGDIPEGYSVSREKKERFSLILESASTNQTSMYLCASLGGQGEQPQHFGDGTRLSIL.

The chain employs TRBV19 and TRBJ2-7, with D uncertain. V was trimmed by 6 bases and J by 0 bases, leaving 12 bases between them. CDR3 length: 14 residues. Per the germline V gene, CDR1 is LNHDA and CDR2 is SQIVND (reference sequence). CDR3 sequence reads: CASSQTSGSYEQYF. CDR3 DNA sequence: TGTGCCAGTAGCCAAACTTCAGGCTCCTACGAGCAGTACTTC. The full variable domain, with the rest looked up from reference TRBV19 and TRBJ2-7, is DGGITQSPKYLFRKEGQNVTLSCEQNLNHDAMYWYRQDPGQGLRLIYYSQIVNDFQKGDIAEGYSVSREKKESFPLTVTSAQKNPTAFYLCASSQTSGSYEQYFGPGTRLTVT.

V usage is TRBV5-1 and J usage is TRBJ2-1; no reliable D call. V dropped 4 bases and J dropped 3 bases, with 14 bases sitting between them. This CDR3 region has 15 residues. CDR1 and CDR2 from the germline V gene are SGHRS and YFSETQ. The CDR3 spells CASSLGGMNYNEQFF. The CDR3 nucleotides are TGCGCCAGCAGCCTAGGTGGGATGAACTACAATGAGCAGTTCTTC.

The CDR3 region has the DNA TGCAGCGTTGAAGATCCCAAGACAGGTATCCAAGAGACCCAGTACTTC. It specifies CSVEDPKTGIQETQYF. The chain uses TRBV29-1 and TRBJ2-5; tentatively, D is TRBD1 (6 bases). Germline CDR1 and CDR2: SQVTM and ANQGSEA. The CDR3 is made up of 16 amino acids. Between the trimmed V and J ends, which lost 0 bases and 1 base, there was a span of 15 bases.

This clone appeared once. The J gene is TRBJ2-1, the V gene TRBV9; D may be TRBD1 or TRBD2 (5 bases each). The CDR3 has 17 amino acids. Trimming left V 1 base short and J 0 bases short, with 14 bases between. The germline V gene encodes CDR1 SGDLS and CDR2 YYNGEE. CDR3 DNA sequence: TGTGCCAGCAGCGTAATTCTCCGGGGCGACTCCTACAATGAGCAGTTCTTC. Amino acids: CASSVILRGDSYNEQFF.